This T cell receptor beta chain was obtained from a study of blood T cell repertoires in COVID-19. Study-wide background: Both acute and convalescent COVID-19 samples were obtained from the United States, Italy and Spain. From T cells, B-cell-depleted T cells, or PBMCs came the material, which was cDNA or gDNA.

Seattle's enrolled individuals joined amid active infection and were then monitored longitudinally. Per the original methods: Amplification with reference gene primers provided the estimates of nucleated cell counts. TCRdb's copy holds only in-frame clones and misses some; the assay was immunoSEQ multiplex PCR. V and J calls and clone size follow that table, whereas D and trimming were derived from the DNA. The data contain approximately 280,000 clones, more than 80% of them singletons. Between the trimmed V and J ends, which lost 3 bases and 4 bases, there was a span of 13 bases. This CDR3 region has 15 residues. CDR1 and CDR2 from the germline V gene are MGHRA and YSYEKL.

Material for sequencing was peripheral blood. The clonotype was recovered from a woman aged 30 to 39 with COVID-19, enrolled during active disease. The chain uses TRBV4-1 and TRBJ1-3; the D is unclear. CDR3 nucleotide sequence: TGCGCCAGCAGCCATATTCCCGCGGAGGGAAACACCATATATTTT. Its translation is CASSHIPAEGNTIYF.